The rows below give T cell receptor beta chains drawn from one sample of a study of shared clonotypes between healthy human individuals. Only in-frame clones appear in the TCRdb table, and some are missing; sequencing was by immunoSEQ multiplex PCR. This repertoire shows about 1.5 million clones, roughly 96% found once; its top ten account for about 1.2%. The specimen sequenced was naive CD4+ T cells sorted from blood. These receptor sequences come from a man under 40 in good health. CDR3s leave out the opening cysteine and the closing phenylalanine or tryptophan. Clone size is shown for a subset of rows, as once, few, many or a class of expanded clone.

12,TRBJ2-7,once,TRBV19,ASSMRAGHHEQY
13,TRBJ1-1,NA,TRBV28,ASSLPGPGNTEAF
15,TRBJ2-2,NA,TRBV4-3,ASSQGFRRDSGGELF
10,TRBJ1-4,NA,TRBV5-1,ASSSSGQSLF
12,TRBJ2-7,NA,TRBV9,ASSVLSDSYEQY
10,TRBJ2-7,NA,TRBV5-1,ASSFGAYEQY
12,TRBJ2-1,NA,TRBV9,ASSVGGTYNEQF
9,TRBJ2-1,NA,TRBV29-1,SIRGWNEQF
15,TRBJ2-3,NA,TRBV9,ASSVPKSWDNTDTQY
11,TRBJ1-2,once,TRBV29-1,SVDRTGKQGYT
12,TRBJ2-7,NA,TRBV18,ASSPESGGGEQY
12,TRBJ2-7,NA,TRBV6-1,ASSEPGQSYEQY
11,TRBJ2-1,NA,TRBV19,ASSLFRFGEQF
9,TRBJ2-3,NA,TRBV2,ASGSWDTQY
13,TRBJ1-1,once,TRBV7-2,ASSWDSNMNTEAF
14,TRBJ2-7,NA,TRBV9,ASSVVDRQGFGEQY
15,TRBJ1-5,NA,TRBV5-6,ASSLPGDRDCNQPQH
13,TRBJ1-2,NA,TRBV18,ASSPSGQGYYGYT
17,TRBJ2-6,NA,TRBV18,ASSPLRQGRLTGANVLT
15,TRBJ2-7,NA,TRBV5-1,ASSFSSTGTGVYEQY
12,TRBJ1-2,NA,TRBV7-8,ASSASPGSYGYT
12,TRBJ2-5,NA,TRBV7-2,ASSLVAGRETQY
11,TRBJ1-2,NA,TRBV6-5,ASRNPGNYGYT
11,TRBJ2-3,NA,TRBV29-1,SVEPQSSDTQY
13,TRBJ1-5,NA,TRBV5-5,ASSLDPGNNQPQH
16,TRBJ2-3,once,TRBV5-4,ASGSPTVLYSSGDTQY
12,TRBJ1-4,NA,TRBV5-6,ASPSVQGYEKLF
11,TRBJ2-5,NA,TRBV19,ASSMREGQTQY
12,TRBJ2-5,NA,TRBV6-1,ASSEVGKWWTQY
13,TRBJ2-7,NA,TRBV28,ASSPAGTGAYEQY
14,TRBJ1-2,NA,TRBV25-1,ASSALEGGRPYGYT
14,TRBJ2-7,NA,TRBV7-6,ASSYHTPETSSEQY
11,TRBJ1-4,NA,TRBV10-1,ASSESLQGKLF
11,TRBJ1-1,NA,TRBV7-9,ASSRSTGTEAF
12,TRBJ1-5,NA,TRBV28,ASSSDQEGEPQH
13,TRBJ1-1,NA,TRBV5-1,ASSTEGDRDTEAF
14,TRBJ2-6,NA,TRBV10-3,AITPGGGAGANVLT
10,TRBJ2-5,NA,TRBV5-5,ASHRDQETQY
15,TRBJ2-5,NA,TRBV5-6,ASSPKGGGSYQATQY
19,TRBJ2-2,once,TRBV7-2,ASSLAIRDSSTAGPTGELF
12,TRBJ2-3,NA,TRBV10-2,ASRSSGGWDTQY
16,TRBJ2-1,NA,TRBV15,ATSREGVAGGTYNEQF
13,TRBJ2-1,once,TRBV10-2,ASFSSGWSYNEQF
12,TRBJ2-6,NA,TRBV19,ASMRNSGANVLT
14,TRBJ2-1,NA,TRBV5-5,ASSLAVSFYDNEQF
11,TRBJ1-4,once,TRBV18,ASSPLMDEKLF
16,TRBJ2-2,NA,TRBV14,ASSQGPSGSVSTGELF
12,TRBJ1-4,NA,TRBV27,ASSRGKGSEKLF
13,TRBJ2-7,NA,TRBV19,ASSIRLAETYEQY
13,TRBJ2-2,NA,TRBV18,ASSPPSKNTGELF
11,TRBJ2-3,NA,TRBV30,AWIQSSTDTQY
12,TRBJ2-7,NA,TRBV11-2,ASSGGATGYEQY
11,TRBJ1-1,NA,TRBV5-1,ASSLVSFTEAF
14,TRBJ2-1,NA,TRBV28,ASKIVRQSSYNEQF
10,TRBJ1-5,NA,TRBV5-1,APVGGNQPQH
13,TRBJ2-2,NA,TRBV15,ATSRRRGNTGELF
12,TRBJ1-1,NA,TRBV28,ASSLGGIGTEAF
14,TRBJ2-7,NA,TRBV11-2,ASSPLSGGTSYEQY
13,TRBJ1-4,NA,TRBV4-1,ASSQGGQGFEKLF
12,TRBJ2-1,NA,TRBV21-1,ASSTISGVNEQF